The clone carrying this T cell receptor beta chain showed up many times. Its antigen remains unidentified. Read data end 3 residues before the CDR3 end; the end is taken from the germline J gene. The method was immunoSEQ multiplex PCR; TCRdb's version includes in-frame clones alone and lacks a portion of them. Recorded here are 50,000 to 65,000 clones, none singletons. The data were obtained in a study of T cell clonality in common variable immunodeficiency. General study findings and limits: T cell subpopulation sequencing would be needed to explain CVID clonality.

CDR3 length: 15 amino acids. Germline V gives CDR1 SNHLY, CDR2 FYNNEI. V was pared by 8 bases and J by 0 bases, with 9 bases of the junction left unmatched. The source of this sequence is a person aged 18 to 75 in good health. The chain couples TRBV2 to TRBJ2-7, with 8 bases aligning to TRBD2. Sequencing used peripheral blood mononuclear cells. The covered CDR3 bases are TGTGCCAGCTGGGCGGGAGGCCTCAACTCCTACGAG. Its protein is CASWAGGLNSYE. In full, the CDR3 is CASWAGGLNSYEQYF.